The 9 T cell receptor beta chains in this list originate from one sample, sequenced in a study of cytomegalovirus exposure and HLA in healthy donors. It was with 60 Vbeta and 13 Jbeta primers that the PCR ran. Some clones are missing from TCRdb's copy, which holds only in-frame ones; the method was immunoSEQ multiplex PCR. The sample holds 250,000 or so clones, around 81% seen once. The specimen sequenced was PBMCs. The receptors originated from a woman aged 55 to 70 in good health and CMV-seropositive.

This clone was seen only once. The gene calls are TRBV15 and TRBJ2-4; 8 bases line up with TRBD1. The CDR3 totals 13 residues. CDR1 is LNHNV, CDR2 YYDKDF, per germline (reference sequence). V trimming: 0 bases; J trimming: 15 bases; junction bases outside the gene matches: 7. As DNA, the CDR3 is TGTGCCACCAGCAGAGATAGGACAGGGACCCCGTACTTC. Its protein product is CATSRDRTGTPYF.

CDR3 amino acids: CASSVGGSYSGNTIYF. CDR3 nucleotides: TGTGCCAGCAGCGTCGGAGGGTCTTACTCTGGAAACACCATATATTTT. The chain has TRBV9 and TRBJ1-3, with no clear D. With 2 bases removed from V and 0 bases from J, the gap between germline ends came to 12 bases. The CDR3 sequence is 16 residues long. Germline V gene lookup returns CDR1 SGDLS and CDR2 YYNGEE.

The V call is TRBV14, the J call TRBJ1-4; no clear D. The CDR3 loop spans 17 amino acids. Trimming pared 0 bases from V and 3 bases from J, leaving 14 bases between. Germline V gene lookup returns CDR1 SGHDN and CDR2 FVKESK. The CDR3 DNA reads as TGTGCCAGCAGCCAAGATGTGGAGATCGCCCCTAATGAAAAACTGTTTTTT. Protein sequence: CASSQDVEIAPNEKLFF.

There are a few counts of this clone. This chain uses TRBV15 with TRBJ1-5; D gene uncertain. The germline V and J ends were trimmed by 3 bases and 1 base, with 10 bases remaining between them. The CDR3 loop spans 15 amino acids. Germline-derived CDR1 and CDR2 are LNHNV and YYDKDF (reference sequence). In DNA form, the CDR3 reads TGTGCCACCAGCAGGGACTTTTTGAGCAATCAGCCCCAGCATTTT. This encodes CATSRDFLSNQPQHF.

This clone was seen a handful of times. This rearrangement joins TRBV27 to TRBJ1-1, with unresolved D. The germline V gene has CDR1 MNHEY and CDR2 SMNVEV (reference sequence). CDR3 length equals 13 residues. Deletions cut 1 base from V and 2 bases from J, with 5 bases between. CDR3 in amino acids: CASSLFPNTEAFF. The CDR3 DNA follows: TGTGCCAGCAGTTTATTCCCTAACACTGAAGCTTTCTTT.

J is TRBJ2-7 and V is TRBV27, with a weak D call TRBD2 (5 bases). CDR1 is MNHEY and CDR2 is SMNVEV in the germline V gene (reference sequence). The CDR3 runs 14 residues. V dropped 6 bases and J dropped 5 bases, with 17 bases sitting between them. In DNA, the CDR3 is TGTGCCAGCAGCCCTAATAGAGGGTCCAACGAGCAGTACTTC. Translated, it gives CASSPNRGSNEQYF.

V gene TRBV5-1 combines with J gene TRBJ2-1; TRBD1 matches 7 bases. CDR1 is SGHRS, CDR2 YFSETQ, per germline. The CDR3 totals 14 residues. Unmatched junction bases numbered 7, after V lost 3 bases and J lost 7 bases. CDR3 region: CASSSVYRGNEQFF. CDR3 coding DNA: TGCGCCAGCAGCTCGGTGTACAGGGGAAATGAGCAGTTCTTC.

The chain recombines TRBV27 with TRBJ2-1, with TRBD2 matching 9 bases. V trimming: 3 bases; J trimming: 9 bases; junction bases outside the gene matches: 18. The CDR3 totals 18 residues. Germline CDR1 is MNHEY and CDR2 is SMNVEV (reference sequence). In DNA, the CDR3 is TGTGCCAGCAGTTTTGGGGAGAGTGGTAGCGGGAGAAGGGGTGAGCAGTTCTTC. As protein: CASSFGESGSGRRGEQFF.

The chain couples TRBV5-1 to TRBJ1-1, with 8 nucleotides matching TRBD1. The CDR3 runs to 14 residues. The germline V gene encodes CDR1 SGHRS and CDR2 YFSETQ. Trimming removed 3 bases from V and 4 bases from J; junction bases left unmatched: 5. CDR3 in amino acids: CASSSLTGGTEAFF. The CDR3, as DNA: TGCGCCAGCAGCTCACTAACAGGGGGCACTGAAGCTTTCTTT. Combining the CDR3 with reference TRBV5-1 and TRBJ1-1 gives the whole variable domain KAGVTQTPRYLIKTRGQQVTLSCSPISGHRSVSWYQQTPGQGLQFLFEYFSETQRNKGNFPGRFSGRQFSNSRSEMNVSTLELGDSALYLCASSSLTGGTEAFFGQGTRLTVV.